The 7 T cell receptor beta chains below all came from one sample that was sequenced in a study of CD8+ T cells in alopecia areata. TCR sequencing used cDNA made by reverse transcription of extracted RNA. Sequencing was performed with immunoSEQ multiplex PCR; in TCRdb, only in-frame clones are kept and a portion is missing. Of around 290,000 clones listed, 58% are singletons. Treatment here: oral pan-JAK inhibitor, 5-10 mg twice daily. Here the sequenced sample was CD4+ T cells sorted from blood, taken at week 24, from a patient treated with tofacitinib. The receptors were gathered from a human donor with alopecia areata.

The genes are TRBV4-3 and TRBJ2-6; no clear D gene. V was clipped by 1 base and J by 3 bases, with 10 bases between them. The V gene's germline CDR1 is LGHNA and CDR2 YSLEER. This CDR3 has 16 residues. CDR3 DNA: TGCGCCAGCAGCCAAGGTGGGCGTCTTGGGGCCAACGTCCTGACTTTC. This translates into CASSQGGRLGANVLTF.

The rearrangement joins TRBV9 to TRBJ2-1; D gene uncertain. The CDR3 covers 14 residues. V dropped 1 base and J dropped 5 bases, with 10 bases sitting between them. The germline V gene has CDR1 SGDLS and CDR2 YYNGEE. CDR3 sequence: CASSVSASNNEQFF. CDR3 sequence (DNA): TGTGCCAGCAGCGTATCCGCTTCTAACAATGAGCAGTTCTTC.

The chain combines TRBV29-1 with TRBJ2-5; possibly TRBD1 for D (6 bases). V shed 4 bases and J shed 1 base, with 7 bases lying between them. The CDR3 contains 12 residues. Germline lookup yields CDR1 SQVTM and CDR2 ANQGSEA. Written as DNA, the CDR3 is TGCAGCGTTGTGGGGGCCCAAGAGACCCAGTACTTC. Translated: CSVVGAQETQYF.

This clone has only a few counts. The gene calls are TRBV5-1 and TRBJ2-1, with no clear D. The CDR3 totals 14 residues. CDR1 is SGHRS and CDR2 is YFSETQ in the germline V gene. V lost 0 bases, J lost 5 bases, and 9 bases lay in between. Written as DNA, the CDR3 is TGCGCCAGCAGCTTGGATGGCAGCAACAATGAGCAGTTCTTC. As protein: CASSLDGSNNEQFF. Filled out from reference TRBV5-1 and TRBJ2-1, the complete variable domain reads KAGVTQTPRYLIKTRGQQVTLSCSPISGHRSVSWYQQTPGQGLQFLFEYFSETQRNKGNFPGRFSGRQFSNSRSEMNVSTLELGDSALYLCASSLDGSNNEQFFGPGTRLTVL.

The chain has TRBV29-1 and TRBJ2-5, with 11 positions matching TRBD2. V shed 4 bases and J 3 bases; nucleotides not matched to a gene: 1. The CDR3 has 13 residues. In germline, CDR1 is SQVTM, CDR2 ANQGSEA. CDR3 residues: CSVATSGEETQYF. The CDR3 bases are TGCAGCGTTGCGACTAGCGGGGAAGAGACCCAGTACTTC.

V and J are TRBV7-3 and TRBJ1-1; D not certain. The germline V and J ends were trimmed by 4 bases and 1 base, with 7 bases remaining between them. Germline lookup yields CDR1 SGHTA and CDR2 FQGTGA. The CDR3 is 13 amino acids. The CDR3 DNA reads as TGTGCCAGCAGCTACCAACAGAACACTGAAGCTTTCTTT. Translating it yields CASSYQQNTEAFF.

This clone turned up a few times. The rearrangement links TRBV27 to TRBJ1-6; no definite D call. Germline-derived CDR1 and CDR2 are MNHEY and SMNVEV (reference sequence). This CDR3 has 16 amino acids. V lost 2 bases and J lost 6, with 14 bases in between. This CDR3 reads CASSLMPGMSNSPLHF. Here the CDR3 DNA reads TGTGCCAGCAGTTTAATGCCCGGGATGAGTAATTCACCCCTCCACTTT.